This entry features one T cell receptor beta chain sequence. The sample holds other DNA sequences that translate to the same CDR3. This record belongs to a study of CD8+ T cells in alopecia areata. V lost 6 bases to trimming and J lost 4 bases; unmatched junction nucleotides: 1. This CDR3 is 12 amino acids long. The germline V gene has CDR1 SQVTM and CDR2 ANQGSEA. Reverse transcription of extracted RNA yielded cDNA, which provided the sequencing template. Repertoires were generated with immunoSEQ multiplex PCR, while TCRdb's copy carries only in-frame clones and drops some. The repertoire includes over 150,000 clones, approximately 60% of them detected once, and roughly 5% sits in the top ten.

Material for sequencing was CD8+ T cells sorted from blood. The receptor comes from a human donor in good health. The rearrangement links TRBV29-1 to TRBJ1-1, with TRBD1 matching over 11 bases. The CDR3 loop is CSVGTGGTEAFF. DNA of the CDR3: TGCAGCGTGGGGACAGGGGGCACTGAAGCTTTCTTT.